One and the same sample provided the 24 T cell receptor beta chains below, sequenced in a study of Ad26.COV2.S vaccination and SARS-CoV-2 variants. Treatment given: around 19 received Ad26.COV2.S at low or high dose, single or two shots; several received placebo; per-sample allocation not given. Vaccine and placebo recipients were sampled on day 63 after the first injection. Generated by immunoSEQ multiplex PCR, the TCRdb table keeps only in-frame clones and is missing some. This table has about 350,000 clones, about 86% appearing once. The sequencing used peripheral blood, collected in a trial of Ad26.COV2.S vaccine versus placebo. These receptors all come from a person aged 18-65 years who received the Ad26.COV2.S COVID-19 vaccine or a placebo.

The CDR3 sequence: CASSQTPGLAGDPHTGELFF. CDR3 sequence (DNA): TGTGCCAGCAGTCAAACGCCGGGACTAGCGGGTGACCCCCACACCGGGGAGCTGTTTTTT. The gene calls are TRBV7-3 and TRBJ2-2; 12 nucleotides line up with TRBD2. The CDR3 length is 20 residues. The junction had 17 bases not matched to a gene; V was cut back by 6 bases and J by 3 bases. Germline CDR1 and CDR2: SGHTA and FQGTGA.

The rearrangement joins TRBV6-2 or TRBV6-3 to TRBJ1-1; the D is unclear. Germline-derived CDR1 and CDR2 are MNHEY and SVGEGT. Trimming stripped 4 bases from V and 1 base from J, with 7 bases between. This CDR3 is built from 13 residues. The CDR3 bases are TGTGCCAGCAGTTCCTGGAGGAACACTGAAGCTTTCTTT. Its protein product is CASSSWRNTEAFF.

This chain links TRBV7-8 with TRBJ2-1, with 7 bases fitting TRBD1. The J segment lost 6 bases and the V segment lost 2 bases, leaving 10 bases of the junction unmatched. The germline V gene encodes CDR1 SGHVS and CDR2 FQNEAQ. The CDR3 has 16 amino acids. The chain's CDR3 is CASSLTRGTVVNEQFF. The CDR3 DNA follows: TGTGCCAGCAGCTTAACTAGGGGGACAGTAGTCAATGAGCAGTTCTTC.

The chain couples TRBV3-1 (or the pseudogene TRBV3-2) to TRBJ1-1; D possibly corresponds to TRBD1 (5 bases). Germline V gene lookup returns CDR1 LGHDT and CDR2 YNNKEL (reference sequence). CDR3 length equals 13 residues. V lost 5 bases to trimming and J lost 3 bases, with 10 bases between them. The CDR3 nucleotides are TGTGCCAGCAGCAAAAGACAGCACACTGAAGCTTTCTTT. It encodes CASSKRQHTEAFF.

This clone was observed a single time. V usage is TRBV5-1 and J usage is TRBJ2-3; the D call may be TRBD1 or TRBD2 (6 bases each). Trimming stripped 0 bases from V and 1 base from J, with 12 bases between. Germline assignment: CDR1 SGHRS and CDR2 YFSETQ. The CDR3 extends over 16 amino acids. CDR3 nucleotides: TGCGCCAGCAGCTTGGAGATCGGGGGCCGCACAGATACGCAGTATTTT. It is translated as CASSLEIGGRTDTQYF.

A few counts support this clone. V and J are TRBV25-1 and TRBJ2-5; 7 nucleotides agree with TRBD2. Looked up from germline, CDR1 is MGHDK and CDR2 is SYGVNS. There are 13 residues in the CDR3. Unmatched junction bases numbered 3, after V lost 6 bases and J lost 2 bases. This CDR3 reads CASSPGLQETQYF. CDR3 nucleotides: TGTGCCAGCAGCCCGGGACTACAAGAGACCCAGTACTTC.

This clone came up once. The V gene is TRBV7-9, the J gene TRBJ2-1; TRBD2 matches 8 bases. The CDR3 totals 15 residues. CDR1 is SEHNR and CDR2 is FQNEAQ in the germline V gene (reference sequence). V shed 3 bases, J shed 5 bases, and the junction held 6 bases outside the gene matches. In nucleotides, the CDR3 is TGTGCCAGCAGCTTGAGCGGGAGTCCGGACAATGAGCAGTTCTTC. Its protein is CASSLSGSPDNEQFF.

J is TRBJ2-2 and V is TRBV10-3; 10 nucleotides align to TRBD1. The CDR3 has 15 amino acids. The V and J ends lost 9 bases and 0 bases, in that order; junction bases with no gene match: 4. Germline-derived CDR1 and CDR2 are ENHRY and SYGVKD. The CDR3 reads CAIDRGLSNTGELFF. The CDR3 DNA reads TGTGCCATTGACAGGGGGCTATCGAACACCGGGGAGCTGTTTTTT.

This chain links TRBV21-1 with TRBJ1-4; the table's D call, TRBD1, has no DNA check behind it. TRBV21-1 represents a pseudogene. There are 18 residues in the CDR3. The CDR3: CASSNLTGAFATNEKLFF. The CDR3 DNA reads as TGTGCCAGCAGCAACTTGACAGGGGCGTTTGCAACTAATGAAAAACTGTTTTTT.

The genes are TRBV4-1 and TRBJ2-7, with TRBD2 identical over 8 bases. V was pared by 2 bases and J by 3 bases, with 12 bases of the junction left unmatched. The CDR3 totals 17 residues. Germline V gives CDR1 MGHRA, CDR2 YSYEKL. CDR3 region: CASSQREVGSGVYEQYF. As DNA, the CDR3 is TGCGCCAGCAGCCAAAGGGAAGTGGGTAGCGGGGTCTACGAGCAGTACTTC.

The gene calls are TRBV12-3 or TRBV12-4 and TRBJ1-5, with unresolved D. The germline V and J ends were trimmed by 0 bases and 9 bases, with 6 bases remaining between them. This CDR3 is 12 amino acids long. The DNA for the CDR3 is TGTGCCAGCAGTTTAGCCGAGGGGCCCCAGCATTTT. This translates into CASSLAEGPQHF.

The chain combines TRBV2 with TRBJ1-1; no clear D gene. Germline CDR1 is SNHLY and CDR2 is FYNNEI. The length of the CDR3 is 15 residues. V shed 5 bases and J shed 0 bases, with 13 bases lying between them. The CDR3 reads CASSPYRELNTEAFF. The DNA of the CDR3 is TGTGCCAGCAGTCCGTATAGGGAACTGAACACTGAAGCTTTCTTT.

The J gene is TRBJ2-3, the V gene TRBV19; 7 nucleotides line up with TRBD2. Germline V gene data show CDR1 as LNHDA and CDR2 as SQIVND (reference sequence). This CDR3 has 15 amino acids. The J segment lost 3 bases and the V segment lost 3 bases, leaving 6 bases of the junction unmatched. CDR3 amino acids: CASSIMAGATDTQYF. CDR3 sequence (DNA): TGTGCCAGTAGTATCATGGCGGGAGCGACAGATACGCAGTATTTT.

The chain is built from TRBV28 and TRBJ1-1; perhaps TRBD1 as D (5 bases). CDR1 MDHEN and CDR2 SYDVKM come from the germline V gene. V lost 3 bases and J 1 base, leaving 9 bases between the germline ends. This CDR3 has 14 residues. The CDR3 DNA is TGTGCCAGCAGTTTTCTACAGGAGAACACTGAAGCTTTCTTT. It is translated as CASSFLQENTEAFF.

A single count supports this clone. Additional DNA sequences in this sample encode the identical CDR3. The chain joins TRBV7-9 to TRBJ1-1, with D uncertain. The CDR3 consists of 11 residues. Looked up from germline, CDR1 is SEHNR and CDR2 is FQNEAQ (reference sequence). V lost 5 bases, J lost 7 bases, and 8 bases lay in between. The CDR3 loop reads CASSRKGEAFF. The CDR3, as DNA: TGTGCCAGCAGCCGAAAGGGTGAAGCTTTCTTT.

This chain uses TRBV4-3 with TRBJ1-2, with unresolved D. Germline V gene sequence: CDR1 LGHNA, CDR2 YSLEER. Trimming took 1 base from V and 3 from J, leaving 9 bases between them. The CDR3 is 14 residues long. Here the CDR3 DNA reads TGCGCCAGCAGCCAAGCTCAAGACCACTATGGCTACACCTTC. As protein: CASSQAQDHYGYTF.

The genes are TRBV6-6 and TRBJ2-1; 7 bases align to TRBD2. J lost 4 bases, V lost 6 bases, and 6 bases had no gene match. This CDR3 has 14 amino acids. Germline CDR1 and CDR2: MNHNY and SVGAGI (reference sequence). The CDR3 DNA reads TGTGCCAGCAGGGATGGGGGGGGGTACAATGAGCAGTTCTTC. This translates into CASRDGGGYNEQFF.

CDR3 nucleotide sequence: TGTGCCATCAGTGACCGGACAGGAAGCTCTGGAAACACCATATATTTT. Its protein product is CAISDRTGSSGNTIYF. This chain uses TRBV10-3 with TRBJ1-3, with 7 bases identical to TRBD1. The CDR3 extends over 16 amino acids. The junction had 5 bases not matched to a gene; V was cut back by 3 bases and J by 0 bases. Germline V gene data show CDR1 as ENHRY and CDR2 as SYGVKD.

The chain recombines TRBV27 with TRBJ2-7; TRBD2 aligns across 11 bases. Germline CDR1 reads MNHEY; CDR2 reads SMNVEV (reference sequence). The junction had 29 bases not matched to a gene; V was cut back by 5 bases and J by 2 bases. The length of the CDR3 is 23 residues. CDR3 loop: CASSIRSAIGQPTGTSGTYEQYF. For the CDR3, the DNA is TGTGCCAGCAGTATCCGCAGTGCCATAGGACAGCCTACAGGGACTAGCGGAACCTACGAGCAGTACTTC.

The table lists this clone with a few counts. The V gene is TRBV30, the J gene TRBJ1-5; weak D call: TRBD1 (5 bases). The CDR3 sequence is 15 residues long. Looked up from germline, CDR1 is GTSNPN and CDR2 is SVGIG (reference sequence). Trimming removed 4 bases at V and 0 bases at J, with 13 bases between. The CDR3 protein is CAWISWGVSNQPQHF. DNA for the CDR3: TGTGCCTGGATCTCTTGGGGGGTTAGCAATCAGCCCCAGCATTTT.

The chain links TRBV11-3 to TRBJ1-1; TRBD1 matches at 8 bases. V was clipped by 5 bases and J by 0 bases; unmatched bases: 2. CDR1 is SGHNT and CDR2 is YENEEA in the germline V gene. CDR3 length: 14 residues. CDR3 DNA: TGTGCCAGCAGCGCGACAGGGGTGAACACTGAAGCTTTCTTT. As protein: CASSATGVNTEAFF.

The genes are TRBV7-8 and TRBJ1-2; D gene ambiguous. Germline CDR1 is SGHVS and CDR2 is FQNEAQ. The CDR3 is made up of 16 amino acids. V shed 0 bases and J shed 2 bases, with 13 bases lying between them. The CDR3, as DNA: TGTGCCAGCAGCTTAGCTTATACGGGCCTGAACTATGGCTACACCTTC. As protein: CASSLAYTGLNYGYTF.

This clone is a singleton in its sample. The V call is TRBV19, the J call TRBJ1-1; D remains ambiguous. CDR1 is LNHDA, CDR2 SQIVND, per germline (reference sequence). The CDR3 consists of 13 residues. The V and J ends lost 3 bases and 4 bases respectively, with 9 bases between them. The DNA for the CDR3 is TGTGCCAGTAGTATGCCCGGGTTCACTGAAGCTTTCTTT. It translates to CASSMPGFTEAFF.

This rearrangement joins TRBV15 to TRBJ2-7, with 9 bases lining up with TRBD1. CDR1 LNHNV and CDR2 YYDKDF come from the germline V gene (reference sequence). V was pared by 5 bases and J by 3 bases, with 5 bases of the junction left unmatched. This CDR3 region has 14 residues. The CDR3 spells CATSSTGGGYEQYF. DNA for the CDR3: TGTGCCACCAGCTCCACAGGGGGCGGCTACGAGCAGTACTTC.